This T cell receptor (beta chain) came from a study of CD8+ T cells in alopecia areata. The wider study: Treatment of the treated patients consisted of oral tofacitinib, 5 to 10 mg twice daily. Using the percentage of affected scalp area, treated patients' severity was scored.

Study-wide points: Higher clonality was seen in lesional scalp than in normal scalp, especially in alopecia totalis/universalis.

Regarding treatment: oral pan-JAK inhibitor, 5-10 mg twice daily. Patients with alopecia areata provided lesional scalp punch biopsies as well as peripheral blood. Remarks on this clone: Its specificity is not known.

Unmatched junction bases numbered 6, after V lost 0 bases and J lost 4 bases. This CDR3 has 16 residues. CDR1 SGHDT and CDR2 YYEEEE come from the germline V gene. Isolated RNA was reverse transcribed into cDNA used as the sequencing template. The protocol was immunoSEQ multiplex PCR, while the TCRdb copy is restricted to in-frame clones and leaves out a portion. In the table there are 150,000 to 200,000 clones, 60% of which are singletons. Specimen: CD4+ T cells sorted from blood, collected at week 24, from a patient treated with tofacitinib. The TCR was taken from a human donor with alopecia areata. This rearrangement joins TRBV5-6 to TRBJ1-5, with 8 nucleotides matching TRBD1. The CDR3 DNA is TGTGCCAGCAGCTTGGGTGTTGGACAGGGAAATCAGCCCCAGCATTTT. Its translation is CASSLGVGQGNQPQHF.